The clone carrying this T cell receptor beta chain occurred once. Its antigen is not identified. The data are from a study of T cell responses to AZD1222 COVID-19 vaccine. Study conclusions and caveats: Donors were mostly white British, more females; clonal diversity possibly underestimated.

This CDR3 is 16 amino acids long. The germline V gene has CDR1 ENHRY and CDR2 SYGVKD. With 3 bases clipped from V and 4 bases from J, the junction kept 8 bases outside the gene matches. The data were produced by immunoSEQ multiplex PCR, yet TCRdb's version contains in-frame clones alone and is incomplete. The sample yields fewer than 130,000 clones, roughly 85% seen once. Sample: peripheral blood, taken 28 days after the second AZD1222 dose. The gene calls are TRBV10-3 and TRBJ2-2; 7 bases map to TRBD2. This sequence originates from an adult who received the AZD1222 COVID-19 vaccine. The CDR3 DNA sequence: TGTGCCATCAGTGATATAAGGACTAGATCCACCGGGGAGCTGTTTTTT. Its protein is CAISDIRTRSTGELFF.